The rows below give T cell receptor beta chains drawn from one sample of a study of blood T cell repertoires in COVID-19. The repertoire was sequenced with immunoSEQ multiplex PCR; TCRdb's copy has only in-frame clones and lacks some. Of approximately 150,000 clones in the sample, around 86% are singletons; the top ten hold about 1.6%. The source material was peripheral blood. Source of these receptors: a human donor in a cohort sampled during active COVID-19. Each CDR3 is given with its conserved first and last residue. Fields, in order: CDR3 protein, CDR3 DNA, clone size, D gene, V gene, J gene. A D gene is named only where the DNA matches it firmly. Clone size is given for some rows only: seen once, a few or many times, or a class if the clone is expanded.

cdr3_aa: CASSPNQRLAYQETQYF
cdr3_nt: TGTGCCAGCTCACCTAACCAGCGACTAGCGTATCAAGAGACCCAGTACTTC
clone_size: .
d_call: TRBD2
v_call: TRBV18
j_call: TRBJ2-5

cdr3_aa: CASSPRREFVGEQFF
cdr3_nt: TGTGCCAGCAGTCCTCGCAGGGAATTCGTTGGTGAGCAGTTCTTC
clone_size: .
d_call: .
v_call: TRBV3-1/TRBV3-2
j_call: TRBJ2-1

cdr3_aa: CASSVEASGAYEQYF
cdr3_nt: TGTGCCAGCAGCGTTGAGGCTAGCGGCGCCTACGAGCAGTACTTC
clone_size: .
d_call: TRBD2
v_call: TRBV6-5
j_call: TRBJ2-7

cdr3_aa: CSAPVPGGYTF
cdr3_nt: TGCAGTGCTCCTGTCCCCGGTGGCTACACCTTC
clone_size: .
d_call: .
v_call: TRBV20-1
j_call: TRBJ1-2

cdr3_aa: CASSSDRGQGDTQYF
cdr3_nt: TGTGCCAGCAGCTCAGACAGGGGGCAGGGAGATACGCAGTATTTT
clone_size: .
d_call: TRBD1
v_call: TRBV5-4
j_call: TRBJ2-3

cdr3_aa: CASSPGQGAGGYTF
cdr3_nt: TGTGCCAGCAGCCCGGGACAGGGGGCGGGTGGCTACACCTTC
clone_size: .
d_call: TRBD1
v_call: TRBV3-1/TRBV3-2
j_call: TRBJ1-2

cdr3_aa: CASSGAGGPNEQYF
cdr3_nt: TGTGCCAGCTCAGGAGCGGGAGGGCCTAACGAGCAGTACTTC
clone_size: once
d_call: TRBD2
v_call: TRBV18
j_call: TRBJ2-7

cdr3_aa: CASSVVFGGTGELFF
cdr3_nt: TGTGCCAGCAGCGTAGTGTTTGGGGGGACCGGGGAGCTGTTTTTT
clone_size: .
d_call: .
v_call: TRBV9
j_call: TRBJ2-2

cdr3_aa: CASSLGAGLAKNIQYF
cdr3_nt: TGTGCCAGCAGCTTAGGGGCGGGGCTAGCCAAAAACATTCAGTACTTC
clone_size: .
d_call: .
v_call: TRBV11-2
j_call: TRBJ2-4

cdr3_aa: CASSQDGAGHSPLHF
cdr3_nt: TGTGCCAGCAGCCAAGATGGGGCAGGCCATTCACCCCTCCACTTT
clone_size: .
d_call: .
v_call: TRBV3-1/TRBV3-2
j_call: TRBJ1-6

cdr3_aa: CASSPLMTSGRGEQYF
cdr3_nt: TGTGCCAGCTCACCGTTGATGACTAGCGGGAGGGGAGAGCAGTACTTC
clone_size: .
d_call: TRBD2
v_call: TRBV18
j_call: TRBJ2-7